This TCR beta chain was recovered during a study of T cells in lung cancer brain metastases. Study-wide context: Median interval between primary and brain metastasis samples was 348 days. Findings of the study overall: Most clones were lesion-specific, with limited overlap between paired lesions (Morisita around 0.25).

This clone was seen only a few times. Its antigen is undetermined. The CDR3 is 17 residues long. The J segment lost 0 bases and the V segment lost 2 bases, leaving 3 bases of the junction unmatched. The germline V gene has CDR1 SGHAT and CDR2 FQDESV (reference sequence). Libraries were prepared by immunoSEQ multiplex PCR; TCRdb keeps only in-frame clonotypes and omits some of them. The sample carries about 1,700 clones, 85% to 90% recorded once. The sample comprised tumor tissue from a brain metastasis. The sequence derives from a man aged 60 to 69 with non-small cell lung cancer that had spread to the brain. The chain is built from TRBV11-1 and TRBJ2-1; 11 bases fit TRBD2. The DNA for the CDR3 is TGTGCCAGCAGCTTAACGACTAGCGGGACCTCCTACAATGAGCAGTTCTTC. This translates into CASSLTTSGTSYNEQFF.